This entry lists 27 T cell receptor beta chains sequenced from one sample in a study of identical twins. TCRdb itself ran the 5' RACE reads through MiXCR, one entry per CDR3 protein. This table holds a few hundred thousand distinct CDR3 sequences, around 8% found once. In addition, the sample was reused for a study of yellow fever vaccine responses in identical twins.

Sequenced material: CD8+ T cells sorted from blood. These receptors were collected from a woman younger than 30 in good health.

Concerning this clonotype: Because the CDR3's place on the DNA is in doubt, the DNA is left out and the CDR3 is given as listed by TCRdb. This chain links TRBV29-1 with TRBJ2-2; the DNA was not compared with TRBD2, the D call given in the table. The V gene's germline CDR1 is SQVTM and CDR2 ANQGSEA. The CDR3 is 16 residues long, ends included. The CDR3 is CSVGGGLAGGTGSCFF.

This clonotype was seen more than once but under ten times. The rearrangement links TRBV20-1 to TRBJ2-1, with D maybe TRBD2 (5 bases). From germline, CDR1 is DFQATT and CDR2 SNEGSKA (reference sequence). V was cut by 0 bases and J by 5 bases, with 14 bases left in between. The CDR3 has 15 residues. CDR3 sequence reads: CSARDLEGPHNEQFF. The DNA of the CDR3 is TGCAGTGCTAGAGATCTTGAGGGTCCTCACAATGAGCAGTTCTTC.

Ten or more counts support this clonotype. The chain has TRBV28 and TRBJ2-6; possible D gene TRBD1, 5 bases. Germline-derived CDR1 and CDR2 are MDHEN and SYDVKM. V shed 5 bases and J shed 2 bases, with 10 bases lying between them. CDR3 length: 15 residues. DNA for the CDR3: TGTGCCAGCAGTGTACAGGTTACTGGGGCCAACGTCCTGACTTTC. This gives the protein CASSVQVTGANVLTF. The full variable domain, with the rest looked up from reference TRBV28 and TRBJ2-6, is DVKVTQSSRYLVKRTGEKVFLECVQDMDHENMFWYRQDPGLGLRLIYFSYDVKMKEKGDIPEGYSVSREKKERFSLILESASTNQTSMYLCASSVQVTGANVLTFGAGSRLTVL.

This clonotype has at least ten counts. The chain combines TRBV6-2 or TRBV6-3 with TRBJ2-3; 11 bases fit TRBD1. The CDR3 spans 15 residues. The ends lost 6 bases at V and 7 bases at J; junction bases unmatched: 9. Germline V gives CDR1 MNHEY, CDR2 SVGEGT. For the CDR3, the DNA is TGTGCCAGCAGAACGGGACAGGGGGTAATGTATACGCAGTATTTT. Its protein is CASRTGQGVMYTQYF.

The V call is TRBV6-5, the J call TRBJ2-2, with D perhaps TRBD2 (7 bases). Germline V gene sequence: CDR1 MNHEY, CDR2 SVGAGI. Trimming took 0 bases from V and 6 from J, leaving 11 bases between them. This CDR3 has 15 residues. The DNA of the CDR3 is TGTGCCAGCAGTTACTCGCAGGGGAGGGCCGGGGAGCTGTTTTTT. It codes for CASSYSQGRAGELFF.

This clonotype was found many times. This chain uses TRBV28 with TRBJ2-1; no clear D gene. Trimming shortened V by 6 bases and J by 4 bases, and 7 bases separated the two germline ends. This CDR3 comprises 12 residues. Germline loops: CDR1 MDHEN, CDR2 SYDVKM. This CDR3 is CASSTLYNEQFF. The CDR3 DNA reads TGTGCCAGCAGCACCTTGTACAATGAGCAGTTCTTC.

The chain recombines TRBV15 with TRBJ2-2; D gene uncertain. The CDR3 is made up of 13 amino acids. Germline CDR1 reads LNHNV; CDR2 reads YYDKDF (reference sequence). Trimming pared 1 base from V and 3 bases from J, leaving 3 bases between. The CDR3 region has the DNA TGTGCCACCAGCAGAGCTCACACCGGGGAGCTGTTTTTT. Protein sequence: CATSRAHTGELFF. Filled out from reference TRBV15 and TRBJ2-2, the complete variable domain reads DAMVIQNPRYQVTQFGKPVTLSCSQTLNHNVMYWYQQKSSQAPKLLFHYYDKDFNNEADTPDNFQSRRPNTSFCFLDIRSPGLGDTAMYLCATSRAHTGELFFGEGSRLTVL.

The gene calls are TRBV9 and TRBJ2-1, with 8 bases that match TRBD2. Trimming cost V 3 bases and J 4 bases; bases outside gene matches: 9. Germline V lookup: CDR1 SGDLS, CDR2 YYNGEE. CDR3 length equals 16 residues. CDR3: CASSAPSGGGYNEQFF. The CDR3 DNA is TGTGCCAGCAGCGCACCATCAGGCGGGGGGTACAATGAGCAGTTCTTC.

The chain carries TRBV30 and TRBJ1-1; unclear D gene. Germline V gives CDR1 GTSNPN, CDR2 SVGIG (reference sequence). CDR3 length: 13 residues. The V gene lost 6 bases and the J gene lost 4 bases, with 15 bases spanning the gap. In nucleotides, the CDR3 is TGTGCCTGCCACGGGGTAACACTCACTGAAGCTTTCTTT. Its protein is CACHGVTLTEAFF.

The chain combines TRBV6-1 with TRBJ1-5, with a weak D call TRBD1 (5 bases). Trimming removed 6 bases at V and 2 bases at J, with 14 bases between. Per germline, CDR1 MNHNS and CDR2 SASEGT. This CDR3 is built from 15 residues. The CDR3 DNA is TGTGCCAGCAGCCCTACCAGGGTGGGCAATCAGCCCCAGCATTTT. It encodes CASSPTRVGNQPQHF.

The genes are TRBV29-1 and TRBJ1-1; 10 bases line up with TRBD1. V lost 3 bases to trimming and J lost 6 bases; unmatched junction nucleotides: 4. Germline-derived CDR1 and CDR2 are SQVTM and ANQGSEA. The CDR3 is 13 residues long. CDR3: CSVESGQGAEAFF. In DNA, the CDR3 is TGCAGCGTTGAGAGTGGACAGGGGGCTGAAGCTTTCTTT.

This clonotype was counted a few times. V and J are TRBV2 and TRBJ2-7; either TRBD1 or TRBD2 may supply D (6 bases each). V lost 7 bases and J 3 bases, leaving 16 bases between the germline ends. Germline V gives CDR1 SNHLY, CDR2 FYNNEI. The CDR3 totals 14 residues. CDR3 nucleotide sequence: TGTGCCAGCACTCCTGCTGGGGGGCTCTACGAGCAGTACTTC. The encoded protein is CASTPAGGLYEQYF. Using reference TRBV2 and TRBJ2-7 for the parts outside the CDR3, the full variable domain is EPEVTQTPSHQVTQMGQEVILRCVPISNHLYFYWYRQILGQKVEFLVSFYNNEISEKSEIFDDQFSVERPDGSNFTLKIRSTKLEDSAMYFCASTPAGGLYEQYFGPGTRLTVT.

CDR3 sequence (DNA): TGTGCCAGCAGTTCCCTACTCTACAATGAGCAGTTCTTC. It encodes CASSSLLYNEQFF. The chain couples TRBV27 to TRBJ2-1; no clear D. V was pared by 4 bases and J by 3 bases, with 7 bases between. The germline CDR1 and CDR2 sequences are MNHEY and SMNVEV (reference sequence). The CDR3 spans 13 residues.

The chain links TRBV12-3 or TRBV12-4 to TRBJ1-4; 7 bases agree with TRBD1. V gave up 6 bases and J gave up 0 bases; unmatched junction bases: 10. CDR3 size: 17 residues. CDR3 residues: CASRTDDRESTNEKLFF. CDR3 DNA: TGTGCCAGCAGGACGGATGACAGGGAATCAACTAATGAAAAACTGTTTTTT.

This clonotype was seen a handful of times. This rearrangement joins TRBV29-1 to TRBJ1-2, with D hard to call. The germline V gene encodes CDR1 SQVTM and CDR2 ANQGSEA. V was cut by 5 bases and J by 8 bases, with 12 bases left in between. The CDR3 is 11 residues long. CDR3 DNA sequence: TGCAGCGTTCGCTTGGAGGGCGGCTACACCTTC. Its protein is CSVRLEGGYTF.

This sequence joins TRBV4-1 and TRBJ2-1; no clear D gene. The germline CDR1 and CDR2 sequences are MGHRA and YSYEKL. The CDR3 is 15 amino acids. Trimming left V 0 bases short and J 9 bases short, with 15 bases between. This CDR3 reads CASSQESNGLGEQFF. The CDR3 DNA is TGCGCCAGCAGCCAAGAAAGCAATGGGTTGGGTGAGCAGTTCTTC.

In this sample, this clonotype turned up many times. This chain connects TRBV4-3 to TRBJ1-4; D gene uncertain. Trimming left V 0 bases short and J 5 bases short, with 13 bases between. The CDR3 has 16 amino acids. Germline assignment: CDR1 LGHNA and CDR2 YSLEER. The CDR3: CASSQEGLYRNEKLFF. CDR3 coding DNA: TGCGCCAGCAGCCAAGAGGGTTTGTATCGGAATGAAAAACTGTTTTTT.

This clonotype was counted only a few times. The chain joins TRBV30 to TRBJ2-5, with a possible D match to TRBD2 (6 bases). The CDR3 consists of 14 residues. CDR1 is GTSNPN, CDR2 SVGIG, per germline (reference sequence). The V end lost 3 bases, the J end lost 3 bases, and 14 bases lay between the germline ends. CDR3 nucleotides: TGTGCCTGGAGCAGCGGCCGCGGGGAAGAGACCCAGTACTTC. Translating it yields CAWSSGRGEETQYF.

This clonotype has ten or more counts. The rearrangement links TRBV6-2 or TRBV6-3 to TRBJ2-1; D is ambiguous. Per the germline V gene, CDR1 is MNHEY and CDR2 is SVGEGT. The germline V and J ends were trimmed by 0 bases and 4 bases, with 7 bases remaining between them. The CDR3 extends over 14 amino acids. The CDR3 sequence is CASSYSDGYNEQFF. In nucleotides, the CDR3 is TGTGCCAGCAGTTACTCGGACGGATACAATGAGCAGTTCTTC.

This clonotype was seen many times. The chain uses TRBV15 and TRBJ2-5; the D gene is possibly TRBD1 (6 bases). Germline V gene data show CDR1 as LNHNV and CDR2 as YYDKDF (reference sequence). Deletions cut 6 bases from V and 1 base from J, with 9 bases between. The CDR3 has 13 residues. Written as DNA, the CDR3 is TGTGCCACCAGAGGACAGTCCCAAGAGACCCAGTACTTC. Translating gives CATRGQSQETQYF. The full variable domain, completed using reference TRBV15 and TRBJ2-5, is DAMVIQNPRYQVTQFGKPVTLSCSQTLNHNVMYWYQQKSSQAPKLLFHYYDKDFNNEADTPDNFQSRRPNTSFCFLDIRSPGLGDTAMYLCATRGQSQETQYFGPGTRLLVL.

This chain joins TRBV28 and TRBJ2-1, with 7 bases aligning to TRBD2. The CDR3 runs 14 residues. Trimming at V came to 5 bases and at J to 10 bases, leaving 11 bases not matched to a gene. The germline gives CDR1 MDHEN, CDR2 SYDVKM. CDR3 loop: CASSPLAGEGEQFF. DNA of the CDR3: TGTGCCAGCAGTCCTTTAGCGGGCGAGGGGGAGCAGTTCTTC. Combining the CDR3 with reference TRBV28 and TRBJ2-1 gives the whole variable domain DVKVTQSSRYLVKRTGEKVFLECVQDMDHENMFWYRQDPGLGLRLIYFSYDVKMKEKGDIPEGYSVSREKKERFSLILESASTNQTSMYLCASSPLAGEGEQFFGPGTRLTVL.

This clonotype was seen many times. The chain employs TRBV29-1 and TRBJ1-1, with D perhaps matching TRBD1 (6 bases). Germline-derived CDR1 and CDR2 are SQVTM and ANQGSEA. Trimming stripped 7 bases from V and 6 bases from J, with 18 bases between. This CDR3 has 13 amino acids. CDR3 bases: TGCAGCGCAATACCGGGGAACAGGGCTGAAGCTTTCTTT. Translated, it gives CSAIPGNRAEAFF. Drawing the rest from reference TRBV29-1 and TRBJ1-1, the complete variable domain is SAVISQKPSRDICQRGTSLTIQCQVDSQVTMMFWYRQQPGQSLTLIATANQGSEATYESGFVIDKFPISRPNLTFSTLTVSNMSPEDSSIYLCSAIPGNRAEAFFGQGTRLTVV.

This clonotype was seen just once. The chain recombines TRBV7-9 with TRBJ2-1; maybe TRBD2 (6 bases). The germline V gene encodes CDR1 SEHNR and CDR2 FQNEAQ (reference sequence). The CDR3 is made up of 16 amino acids. The ends were cut back, 2 bases at V and 0 bases at J, with 11 bases in the middle. The CDR3 loop is CASSLPAGSSYNEQFF. DNA of the CDR3: TGTGCCAGCAGCTTACCGGCGGGGAGCTCCTACAATGAGCAGTTCTTC. Drawing the rest from reference TRBV7-9 and TRBJ2-1, the complete variable domain is DTGVSQNPRHKITKRGQNVTFRCDPISEHNRLYWYRQTLGQGPEFLTYFQNEAQLEKSRLLSDRFSAERPKGSFSTLEIQRTEQGDSAMYLCASSLPAGSSYNEQFFGPGTRLTVL.

This clonotype was detected many times. The chain combines TRBV7-3 with TRBJ2-2; D not resolved. The CDR3 runs 17 residues. Germline CDR1 is SGHTA and CDR2 is FQGTGA. The V and J ends lost 6 bases and 2 bases respectively, with 19 bases between them. The CDR3 spells CASSPRPVPINTGELFF. The DNA for the CDR3 is TGTGCCAGCAGTCCTCGACCGGTCCCTATTAACACCGGGGAGCTGTTTTTT.

The table lists this clonotype with many counts. The V call is TRBV4-1, the J call TRBJ2-1; 7 positions agree with TRBD2. Trimming removed 1 base from V and 8 bases from J; junction bases left unmatched: 2. The CDR3 has 13 residues. Germline assignment: CDR1 MGHRA and CDR2 YSYEKL. The CDR3 reads CASSQGLADEQFF. The CDR3 DNA is TGCGCCAGCAGCCAAGGACTAGCCGATGAGCAGTTCTTC.

This clonotype was counted only a few times. The chain links TRBV27 to TRBJ2-7; D is possibly TRBD2 (6 bases). The germline V gene encodes CDR1 MNHEY and CDR2 SMNVEV (reference sequence). This CDR3 spans 17 amino acids. V lost 3 bases to trimming and J lost 4 bases, with 22 bases between them. The CDR3 DNA reads TGTGCCAGCAGTTTGGAGCCGGGAGTCCGGTTTCATTACGAGCAGTACTTC. It specifies CASSLEPGVRFHYEQYF.

This clonotype was seen only a few times. The chain has TRBV10-1 and TRBJ2-3; D is perhaps TRBD2 (6 bases). CDR1 and CDR2 from the germline V gene are WNHNN and SYGVQD (reference sequence). This CDR3 region has 16 residues. The ends were cut back, 0 bases at V and 6 bases at J, with 16 bases in the middle. CDR3 sequence (DNA): TGCGCCAGCAGTGAGTCCGACCAAGTGGCGGGGGATACGCAGTATTTT. Protein: CASSESDQVAGDTQYF.